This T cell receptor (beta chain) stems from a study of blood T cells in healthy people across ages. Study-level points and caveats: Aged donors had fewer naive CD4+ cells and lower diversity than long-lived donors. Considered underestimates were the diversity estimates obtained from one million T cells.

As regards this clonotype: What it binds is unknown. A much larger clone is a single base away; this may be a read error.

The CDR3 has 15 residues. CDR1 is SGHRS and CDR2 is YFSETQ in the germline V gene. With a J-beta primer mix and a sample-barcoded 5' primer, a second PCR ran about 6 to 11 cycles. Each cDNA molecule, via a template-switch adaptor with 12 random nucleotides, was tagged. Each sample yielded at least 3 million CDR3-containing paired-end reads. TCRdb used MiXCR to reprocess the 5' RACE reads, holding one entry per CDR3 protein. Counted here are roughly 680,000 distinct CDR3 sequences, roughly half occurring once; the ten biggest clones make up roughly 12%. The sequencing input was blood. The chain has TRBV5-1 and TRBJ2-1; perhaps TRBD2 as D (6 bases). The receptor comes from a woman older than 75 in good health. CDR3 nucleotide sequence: TGCGCCAGCAGCTTGATTAGCGGATCCTACAGTGAGCAGTTCTTC. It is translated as CASSLISGSYSEQFF. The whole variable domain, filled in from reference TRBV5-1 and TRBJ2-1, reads KAGVTQTPRYLIKTRGQQVTLSCSPISGHRSVSWYQQTPGQGLQFLFEYFSETQRNKGNFPGRFSGRQFSNSRSEMNVSTLELGDSALYLCASSLISGSYSEQFFGPGTRLTVL.